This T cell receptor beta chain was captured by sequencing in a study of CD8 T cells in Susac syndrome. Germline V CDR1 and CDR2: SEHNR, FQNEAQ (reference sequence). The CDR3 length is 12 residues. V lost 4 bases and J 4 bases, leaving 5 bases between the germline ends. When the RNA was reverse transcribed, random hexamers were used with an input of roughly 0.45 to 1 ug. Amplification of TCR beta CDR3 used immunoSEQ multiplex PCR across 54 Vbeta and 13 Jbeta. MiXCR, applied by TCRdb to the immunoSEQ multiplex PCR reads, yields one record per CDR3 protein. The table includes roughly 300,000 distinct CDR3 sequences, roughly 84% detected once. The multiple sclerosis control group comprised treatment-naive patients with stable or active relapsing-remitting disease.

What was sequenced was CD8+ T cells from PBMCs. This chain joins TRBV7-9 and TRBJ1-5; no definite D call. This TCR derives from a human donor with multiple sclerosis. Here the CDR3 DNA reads TGTGCCAGCAGCTCAAATAATCAGCCCCAGCATTTT. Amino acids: CASSSNNQPQHF. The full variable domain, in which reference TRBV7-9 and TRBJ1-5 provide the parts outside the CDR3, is DTGVSQNPRHKITKRGQNVTFRCDPISEHNRLYWYRQTLGQGPEFLTYFQNEAQLEKSRLLSDRFSAERPKGSFSTLEIQRTEQGDSAMYLCASSSNNQPQHFGDGTRLSIL.